Shown below are 19 T cell receptor beta chains from a single sample sequenced in a study of blood T cell repertoires in COVID-19. Using immunoSEQ multiplex PCR, the repertoire was profiled, and TCRdb retains in-frame clones only, with some absent. The table shows 150,000 to 200,000 clones, with 80% to 90% occurring only once. The sequenced material came from peripheral blood. All receptors come from a woman aged 70-85 years with COVID-19, enrolled during active disease.

This CDR3 reads CAIWQGVNTEAFF. As DNA, the CDR3 is TGTGCCATCTGGCAGGGGGTGAACACTGAAGCTTTCTTT. The chain recombines TRBV10-3 with TRBJ1-1; 7 nucleotides agree with TRBD1. This CDR3 is 13 amino acids long. Trimming cost V 8 bases and J 0 bases; bases outside gene matches: 3. From germline, CDR1 is ENHRY and CDR2 SYGVKD.

V usage is TRBV28 and J usage is TRBJ2-3; TRBD2 is a possible D gene (6 bases). There are 16 residues in the CDR3. Trimming stripped 5 bases from V and 2 bases from J, with 17 bases between. Germline values: CDR1 MDHEN, CDR2 SYDVKM. CDR3 DNA: TGTGCCAGCAGTCCCCCCCGGGGACTTCTCACAGATACGCAGTATTTT. Its translation is CASSPPRGLLTDTQYF. The full variable domain, rest sourced from reference TRBV28 and TRBJ2-3, is DVKVTQSSRYLVKRTGEKVFLECVQDMDHENMFWYRQDPGLGLRLIYFSYDVKMKEKGDIPEGYSVSREKKERFSLILESASTNQTSMYLCASSPPRGLLTDTQYFGPGTRLTVL.

CDR3 in amino acids: CAWSYGTNYGYTF. CDR3 coding DNA: TGTGCCTGGAGTTACGGGACAAACTATGGCTACACCTTC. This chain connects TRBV30 to TRBJ1-2; tentatively, D is TRBD1 (6 bases). The CDR3 has 13 amino acids. Germline-derived CDR1 and CDR2 are GTSNPN and SVGIG (reference sequence). The V end was cut by 2 bases, the J end by 2 bases, with 9 bases between.

The chain has TRBV30 and TRBJ1-5; 8 bases align to TRBD1. Germline CDR1 GTSNPN, CDR2 SVGIG (reference sequence). The CDR3 has 14 residues. J gave up 7 bases and V 3 bases, and 8 bases lay outside the gene matches. In nucleotides, the CDR3 is TGTGCCTGGAGCTCTGACAGGGGAGGGCAGCCCCAGCATTTT. It yields the protein CAWSSDRGGQPQHF. The complete variable domain, with remaining parts taken from reference TRBV30 and TRBJ1-5, reads SQTIHQWPATLVQPVGSPLSLECTVEGTSNPNLYWYRQAAGRGLQLLFYSVGIGQISSEVPQNLSASRPQDRQFILSSKKLLLSDSGFYLCAWSSDRGGQPQHFGDGTRLSIL.

The chain is built from TRBV6-6 and TRBJ1-1; D may be TRBD1 (6 bases). The CDR3 covers 15 residues. The germline gives CDR1 MNHNY, CDR2 SVGAGI (reference sequence). V shed 5 bases and J shed 2 bases, with 15 bases lying between them. This CDR3 reads CASSHETGPNTEAFF. DNA of the CDR3: TGTGCCAGCAGTCATGAGACAGGACCTAACACTGAAGCTTTCTTT.

The V call is TRBV6-5, the J call TRBJ1-2; TRBD1 agrees at 12 bases. The germline CDR1 and CDR2 sequences are MNHEY and SVGAGI. This CDR3 has 15 amino acids. Unmatched junction bases numbered 13, after V lost 11 bases and J lost 6 bases. CDR3 region: CAADQLGQGANGYTF. Here the CDR3 DNA reads TGTGCCGCAGATCAGTTGGGACAGGGGGCGAATGGCTACACCTTC.

The chain combines TRBV2 with TRBJ2-5; the match to TRBD2 covers 13 bases. Unmatched junction bases numbered 5, after V lost 6 bases and J lost 1 base. Germline V lookup: CDR1 SNHLY, CDR2 FYNNEI. This CDR3 has 16 residues. CDR3 sequence reads: CASSQWTSGSQETQYF. In DNA, the CDR3 is TGTGCCAGCAGCCAGTGGACTAGCGGGAGCCAAGAGACCCAGTACTTC.

The rearrangement links TRBV30 to TRBJ2-1; D unresolved. Trimming took off 0 bases at V and 0 bases at J, with 6 bases between the two ends. Germline loops: CDR1 GTSNPN, CDR2 SVGIG (reference sequence). The CDR3 consists of 14 residues. In DNA form, the CDR3 reads TGTGCCTGGAGTGTACGGAGCTCCTACAATGAGCAGTTCTTC. Its protein product is CAWSVRSSYNEQFF.

The chain carries TRBV19 and TRBJ2-3, with D possibly being TRBD1 (5 bases). Trimming took off 3 bases at V and 3 bases at J, with 10 bases between the two ends. Germline CDR1 and CDR2: LNHDA and SQIVND (reference sequence). The CDR3 loop spans 14 amino acids. CDR3 residues: CASSINQGTDTQYF. The CDR3, as DNA: TGTGCCAGTAGTATCAATCAGGGAACAGATACGCAGTATTTT.

This chain joins TRBV5-1 and TRBJ2-3, with a tentative D call TRBD1 (6 bases). The CDR3 consists of 15 residues. Trimming removed 4 bases at V and 1 base at J, with 13 bases between. Germline CDR1 and CDR2: SGHRS and YFSETQ. The CDR3 loop is CASSETGQRTDTQYF. For the CDR3, the DNA is TGCGCCAGCAGCGAAACTGGACAGCGCACAGATACGCAGTATTTT. Using reference TRBV5-1 and TRBJ2-3 for the parts outside the CDR3, the full variable domain is KAGVTQTPRYLIKTRGQQVTLSCSPISGHRSVSWYQQTPGQGLQFLFEYFSETQRNKGNFPGRFSGRQFSNSRSEMNVSTLELGDSALYLCASSETGQRTDTQYFGPGTRLTVL.

The genes are TRBV19 and TRBJ1-2; 8 bases align to TRBD1. Looked up from germline, CDR1 is LNHDA and CDR2 is SQIVND (reference sequence). This CDR3 has 17 amino acids. V shed 3 bases and J 8 bases; nucleotides not matched to a gene: 17. Here the CDR3 reads CASSIGSGQALPRGYTF. The CDR3 bases are TGTGCCAGTAGTATCGGGTCGGGACAGGCCCTGCCGCGAGGCTACACCTTC. Full variable domain (outside the CDR3, taken from reference TRBV19 and TRBJ1-2): DGGITQSPKYLFRKEGQNVTLSCEQNLNHDAMYWYRQDPGQGLRLIYYSQIVNDFQKGDIAEGYSVSREKKESFPLTVTSAQKNPTAFYLCASSIGSGQALPRGYTFGSGTRLTVV.

This chain uses TRBV5-1 with TRBJ1-2; 12 nucleotides align to TRBD1. Trimming removed 2 bases from V and 7 bases from J; junction bases left unmatched: 6. Germline V lookup: CDR1 SGHRS, CDR2 YFSETQ. The CDR3 consists of 15 residues. The DNA of the CDR3 is TGCGCCAGCAGCTTTGGGGACAGGGGGCATTTTGGCTACACCTTC. Translation gives CASSFGDRGHFGYTF.

This chain connects TRBV5-1 to TRBJ2-5, with a possible D match to TRBD2 (5 bases). CDR1 and CDR2 from the germline V gene are SGHRS and YFSETQ. V was clipped by 4 bases and J by 2 bases, with 9 bases between them. There are 13 residues in the CDR3. For the CDR3, the DNA is TGCGCCAGCAGCCCGGGGTCACAAGAGACCCAGTACTTC. It translates to CASSPGSQETQYF.

A single count supports this clone. CDR3 DNA: TGTGCCACCGGGGCTGGATCCAATAATTCACCCCTCCACTTT. Its translation: CATGAGSNNSPLHF. The genes are TRBV15 and TRBJ1-6; tentatively, D is TRBD1 (5 bases). Trimming left V 8 bases short and J 5 bases short, with 13 bases between. This CDR3 is built from 14 residues. Germline assignment: CDR1 LNHNV and CDR2 YYDKDF (reference sequence).

The CDR3 protein is CASSLVGLADQETQYF. The DNA of the CDR3 is TGTGCCAGCAGCCTCGTGGGACTAGCGGATCAAGAGACCCAGTACTTC. The genes are TRBV14 and TRBJ2-5, with TRBD2 matching 11 bases. CDR1 and CDR2 from the germline V gene are SGHDN and FVKESK. CDR3 size: 16 residues. Trimming removed 4 bases from V and 2 bases from J; junction bases left unmatched: 6.

This chain joins TRBV6-5 and TRBJ1-5; D might be TRBD1 (5 bases). CDR1 is MNHEY and CDR2 is SVGAGI in the germline V gene. The germline V and J ends were trimmed by 6 bases and 2 bases, with 8 bases remaining between them. This CDR3 is 13 amino acids long. This chain's CDR3 is CASSPQGNQPQHF. The CDR3 DNA reads TGTGCCAGCAGCCCACAGGGCAATCAGCCCCAGCATTTT.

This clone was found a few times. This rearrangement joins TRBV6-5 to TRBJ1-1, with no clear D. In germline, CDR1 is MNHEY, CDR2 SVGAGI. Trimming took 5 bases from V and 1 from J, leaving 8 bases between them. This CDR3 is 13 amino acids long. CDR3 sequence reads: CASSRGQNTEAFF. In DNA, the CDR3 is TGTGCCAGCAGTCGGGGTCAGAACACTGAAGCTTTCTTT.

This rearrangement joins TRBV25-1 to TRBJ1-6; TRBD1 is a possible D gene (5 bases). The V gene's germline CDR1 is MGHDK and CDR2 SYGVNS. The V end was cut by 6 bases, the J end by 7 bases, with 16 bases between. The CDR3 loop spans 15 amino acids. The CDR3 DNA follows: TGTGCCAGCAGGGGTGGGGGAAGCGGGAATTCACCCCTCCACTTT. Protein sequence: CASRGGGSGNSPLHF.

The genes are TRBV25-1 and TRBJ2-2; D gene ambiguous. V was shortened by 3 bases and J by 2 bases, with 4 bases between the two germline ends. Germline lookup yields CDR1 MGHDK and CDR2 SYGVNS. The CDR3 spans 13 residues. The CDR3 loop reads CASSESNTGELFF. The CDR3 DNA reads as TGTGCCAGCAGTGAGAGTAACACCGGGGAGCTGTTTTTT.